This TCR beta chain originates from a study of identical twins. Study findings and constraints: Partly confounded zero-insertion analyses could result from invariant MAIT and iNKT cells. Sequences that were beta out-of-frame showed weaker excess twin sharing.

The V gene lost 1 base and the J gene lost 9 bases, with 13 bases spanning the gap. Germline V lookup: CDR1 MDHEN, CDR2 SYDVKM. This CDR3 is built from 13 residues. TCRdb processed the 5' RACE reads anew with MiXCR; each CDR3 protein has one entry. This table has fewer than 250,000 distinct CDR3 sequences, roughly 7% appearing once. This clonotype was found a few times. Its antigen remains unidentified. These same records also appear under a second study, on yellow fever vaccine responses in identical twins. As reported in that work: Twins' T cell vaccine responses reportedly looked partly convergent, partly personalized.

Sequenced: memory (CD45RO+) T cells sorted from blood. The source of this sequence is a woman between 18 and 30 years old in good health. The chain recombines TRBV28 with TRBJ2-7, with unresolved D. This CDR3 reads CASSLSLIRGQYF. For the CDR3, the DNA is TGTGCCAGCAGTTTATCCCTTATTAGAGGGCAGTACTTC.